The sequence of this TCR beta chain was determined in a study of cytomegalovirus exposure and HLA in healthy donors. Findings and caveats of the study: Fewer N-insertions than the roughly 600-donor mean were reportedly shown by an Asian-associated ancestry cluster in a later analysis.

Germline values: CDR1 LNHDA, CDR2 SQIVND (reference sequence). The germline V and J ends were trimmed by 8 bases and 6 bases, with 15 bases remaining between them. The CDR3 has 13 amino acids. Note on this clone: What it binds is unknown.

The PCR ran on 60 Vbeta and 13 Jbeta primers. Source study methods: It was a later analysis that counted 79 million or so unique TCR beta chains, of which about 10 million were shared. Data came from immunoSEQ multiplex PCR; TCRdb stores just in-frame clones and leaves some out. V and J calls and clone size are as listed in that table; D and trimming were resolved from the DNA. The profile shows approximately 180,000 clones, about four fifths of them singletons. The sequenced material came from PBMCs. The J gene is TRBJ2-3, the V gene TRBV19; D possibly corresponds to TRBD2 (6 bases). This clonotype was sampled from a male donor in good health and CMV-seronegative. The CDR3 sequence: CASRRRERDTQYF. The CDR3 DNA reads as TGTGCCAGTCGACGGAGGGAACGGGATACGCAGTATTTT. The full variable domain, in which reference TRBV19 and TRBJ2-3 provide the parts outside the CDR3, is DGGITQSPKYLFRKEGQNVTLSCEQNLNHDAMYWYRQDPGQGLRLIYYSQIVNDFQKGDIAEGYSVSREKKESFPLTVTSAQKNPTAFYLCASRRRERDTQYFGPGTRLTVL.